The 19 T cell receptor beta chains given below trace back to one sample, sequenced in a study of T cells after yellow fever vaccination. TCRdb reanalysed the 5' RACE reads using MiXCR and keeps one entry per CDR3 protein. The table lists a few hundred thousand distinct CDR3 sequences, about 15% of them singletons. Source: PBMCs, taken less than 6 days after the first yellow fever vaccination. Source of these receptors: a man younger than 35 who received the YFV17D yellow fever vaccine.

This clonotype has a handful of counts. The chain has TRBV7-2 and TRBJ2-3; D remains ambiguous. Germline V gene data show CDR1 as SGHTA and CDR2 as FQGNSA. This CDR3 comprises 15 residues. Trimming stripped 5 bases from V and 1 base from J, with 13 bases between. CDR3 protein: CASSPPPGGTDTQYF. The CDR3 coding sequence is TGTGCCAGCAGCCCACCCCCAGGAGGCACAGATACGCAGTATTTT.

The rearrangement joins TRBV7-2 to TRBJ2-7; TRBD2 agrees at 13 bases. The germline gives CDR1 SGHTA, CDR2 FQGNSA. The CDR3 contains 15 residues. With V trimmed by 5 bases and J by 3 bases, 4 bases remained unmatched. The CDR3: CASSGTSGAHYEQYF. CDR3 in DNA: TGTGCCAGCAGCGGGACTAGCGGGGCACACTACGAGCAGTACTTC.

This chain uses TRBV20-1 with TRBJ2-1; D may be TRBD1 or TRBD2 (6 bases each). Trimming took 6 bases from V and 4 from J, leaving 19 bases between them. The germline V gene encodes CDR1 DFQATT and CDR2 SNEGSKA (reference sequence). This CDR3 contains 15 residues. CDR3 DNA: TGCAGTGCCCCCAATCGGGGGCCCCGTTACAATGAGCAGTTCTTC. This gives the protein CSAPNRGPRYNEQFF.

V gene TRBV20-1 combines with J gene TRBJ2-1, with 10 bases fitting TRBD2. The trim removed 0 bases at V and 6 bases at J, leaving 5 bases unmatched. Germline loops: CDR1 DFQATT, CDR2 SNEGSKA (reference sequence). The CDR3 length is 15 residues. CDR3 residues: CSARDIERGGNEQFF. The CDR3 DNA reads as TGCAGTGCTAGAGATATAGAGCGGGGGGGCAATGAGCAGTTCTTC.

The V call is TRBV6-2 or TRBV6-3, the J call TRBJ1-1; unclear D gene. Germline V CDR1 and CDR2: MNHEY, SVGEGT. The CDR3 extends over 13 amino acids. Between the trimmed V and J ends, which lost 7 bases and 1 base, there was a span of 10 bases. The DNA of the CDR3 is TGTGCCAGCACCCTGGGTAGGAACACTGAAGCTTTCTTT. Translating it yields CASTLGRNTEAFF.

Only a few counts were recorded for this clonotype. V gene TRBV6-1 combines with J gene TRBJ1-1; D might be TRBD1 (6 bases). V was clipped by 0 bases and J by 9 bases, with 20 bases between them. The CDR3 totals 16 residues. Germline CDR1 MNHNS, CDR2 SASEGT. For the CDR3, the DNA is TGTGCCAGCAGTGAAGCCCGAGGGGGGCCCCCGAGTAAAGCTTTCTTT. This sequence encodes CASSEARGGPPSKAFF.

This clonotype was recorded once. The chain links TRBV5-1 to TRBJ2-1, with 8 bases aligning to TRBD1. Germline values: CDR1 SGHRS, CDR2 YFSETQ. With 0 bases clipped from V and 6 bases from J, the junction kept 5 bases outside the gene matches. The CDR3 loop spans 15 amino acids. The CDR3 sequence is CASSLAGGDGNEQFF. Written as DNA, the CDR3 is TGCGCCAGCAGCTTGGCAGGGGGCGATGGCAATGAGCAGTTCTTC.

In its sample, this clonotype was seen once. In DNA form, the CDR3 reads TGCGCCAGCCAAGGTGCGGAATCCTACAATGAGCAGTTCTTC. This gives the protein CASQGAESYNEQFF. The V call is TRBV4-1, the J call TRBJ2-1; D remains unclear. The CDR3 has 14 amino acids. Germline V lookup: CDR1 MGHRA, CDR2 YSYEKL. The V end lost 8 bases, the J end lost 1 base, and 12 bases lay between the germline ends.

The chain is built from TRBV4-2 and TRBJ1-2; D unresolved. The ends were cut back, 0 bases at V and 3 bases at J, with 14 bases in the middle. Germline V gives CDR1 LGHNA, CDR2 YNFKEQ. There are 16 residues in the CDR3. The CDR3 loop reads CASSQEIRAEDYGYTF. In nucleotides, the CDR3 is TGTGCCAGCAGCCAAGAGATAAGGGCCGAGGACTATGGCTACACCTTC.

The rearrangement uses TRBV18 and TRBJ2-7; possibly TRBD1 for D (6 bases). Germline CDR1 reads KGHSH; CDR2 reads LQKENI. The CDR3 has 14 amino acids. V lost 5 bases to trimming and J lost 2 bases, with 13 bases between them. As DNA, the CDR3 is TGTGCCAGCTCAATCCGGACAGCCACCTACGAGCAGTACTTC. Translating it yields CASSIRTATYEQYF.

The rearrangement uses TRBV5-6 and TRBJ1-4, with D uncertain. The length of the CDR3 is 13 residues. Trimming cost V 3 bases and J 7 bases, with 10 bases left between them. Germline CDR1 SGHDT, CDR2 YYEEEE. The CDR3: CASSSRMTEKLFF. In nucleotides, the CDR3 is TGTGCCAGCAGCTCGCGCATGACTGAAAAACTGTTTTTT.

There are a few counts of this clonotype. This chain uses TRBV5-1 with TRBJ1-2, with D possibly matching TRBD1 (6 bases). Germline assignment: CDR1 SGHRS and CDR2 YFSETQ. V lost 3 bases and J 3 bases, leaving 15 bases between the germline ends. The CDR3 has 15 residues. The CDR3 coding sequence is TGCGCCAGCAGCTACGTCGCGGGGGCGGACTATGGCTACACCTTC. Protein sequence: CASSYVAGADYGYTF.

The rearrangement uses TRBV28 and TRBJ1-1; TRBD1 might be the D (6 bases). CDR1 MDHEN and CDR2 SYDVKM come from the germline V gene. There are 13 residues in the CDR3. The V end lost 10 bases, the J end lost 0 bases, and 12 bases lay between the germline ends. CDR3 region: CATGDTMNTEAFF. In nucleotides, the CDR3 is TGTGCCACCGGGGACACGATGAACACTGAAGCTTTCTTT.

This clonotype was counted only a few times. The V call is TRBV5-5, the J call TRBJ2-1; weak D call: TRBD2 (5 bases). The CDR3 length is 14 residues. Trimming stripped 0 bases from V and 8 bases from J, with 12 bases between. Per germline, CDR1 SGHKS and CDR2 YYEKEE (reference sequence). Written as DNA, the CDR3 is TGTGCCAGCAGCTTGGTGACTAATAGCTATGAGCAGTTCTTC. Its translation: CASSLVTNSYEQFF.

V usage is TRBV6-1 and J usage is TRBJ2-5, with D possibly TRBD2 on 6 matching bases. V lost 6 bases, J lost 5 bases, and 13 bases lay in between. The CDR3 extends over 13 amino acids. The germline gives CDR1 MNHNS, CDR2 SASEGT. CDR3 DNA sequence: TGTGCCAGCAGGAGGACGGGGGAGGAGACCCAGTACTTC. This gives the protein CASRRTGEETQYF.

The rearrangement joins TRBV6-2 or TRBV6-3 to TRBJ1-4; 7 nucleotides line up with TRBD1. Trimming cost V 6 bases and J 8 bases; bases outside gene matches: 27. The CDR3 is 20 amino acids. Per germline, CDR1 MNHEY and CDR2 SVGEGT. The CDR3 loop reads CASRPGTEYTPTTGREKLFF. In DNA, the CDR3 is TGTGCCAGCAGACCCGGGACAGAGTATACACCAACTACGGGTCGCGAAAAACTGTTTTTT.

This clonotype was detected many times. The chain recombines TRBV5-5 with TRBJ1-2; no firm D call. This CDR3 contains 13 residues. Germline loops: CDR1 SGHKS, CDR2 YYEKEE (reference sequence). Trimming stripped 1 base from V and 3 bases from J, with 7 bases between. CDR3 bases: TGTGCCAGCAGCTTGCTCGAACACTATGGCTACACCTTC. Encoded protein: CASSLLEHYGYTF.

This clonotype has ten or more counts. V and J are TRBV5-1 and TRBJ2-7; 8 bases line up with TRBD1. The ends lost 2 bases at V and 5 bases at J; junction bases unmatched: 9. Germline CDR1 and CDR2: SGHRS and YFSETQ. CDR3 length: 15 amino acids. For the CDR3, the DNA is TGCGCCAGCAGCTTACAGGGACAGGCGTCCGACGAGCAGTACTTC. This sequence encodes CASSLQGQASDEQYF.

Here the CDR3 reads CSARAGVRARDIRELFF. DNA of the CDR3: TGCAGTGCTAGAGCCGGCGTGAGGGCGCGGGATATCCGGGAGCTGTTTTTT. The chain employs TRBV20-1 and TRBJ2-2, with D maybe TRBD2 (6 bases). The CDR3 loop spans 17 amino acids. CDR1 and CDR2 from the germline V gene are DFQATT and SNEGSKA (reference sequence). Trimming shortened V by 1 base and J by 9 bases, and 24 bases separated the two germline ends.